This T cell receptor (beta chain) was obtained from a study of blood T cell repertoires in COVID-19. Study context: Both acute and convalescent COVID-19 samples were obtained from the United States, Italy and Spain. Sample material is recorded as cDNA or gDNA derived from T cells, B-cell-depleted T cells, or PBMCs.

There are 14 residues in the CDR3. V lost 5 bases to trimming and J lost 2 bases, with 10 bases between them. Germline-derived CDR1 and CDR2 are MNHEY and SVGAGI. Methods used by the authors: Amplification of reference gene primers provided the estimated nucleated cell counts. The assay was immunoSEQ multiplex PCR, and TCRdb's table has in-frame clones only and misses some. V, J and clone size reflect that table, while D and trimming were determined from the DNA. The sample holds 70,000 to 95,000 clones; just under 80% are singletons and the top ten take roughly 16%. Specimen: peripheral blood. The sequence derives from a human donor in a cohort sampled during active COVID-19. The chain combines TRBV6-5 with TRBJ1-5; TRBD1 is a possible D gene (6 bases). CDR3 loop: CASSTDSGNQPQHF. CDR3 coding DNA: TGTGCCAGCAGTACGGACAGCGGCAATCAGCCCCAGCATTTT.